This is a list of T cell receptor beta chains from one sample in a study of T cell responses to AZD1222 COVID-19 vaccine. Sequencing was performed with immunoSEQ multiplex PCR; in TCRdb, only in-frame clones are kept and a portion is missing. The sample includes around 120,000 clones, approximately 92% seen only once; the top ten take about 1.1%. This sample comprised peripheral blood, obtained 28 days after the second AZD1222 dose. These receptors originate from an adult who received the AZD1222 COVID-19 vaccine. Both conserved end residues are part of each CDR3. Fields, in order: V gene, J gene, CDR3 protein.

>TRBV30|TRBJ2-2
CAWISDRKNTGELFF
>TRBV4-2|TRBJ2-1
CASSQEASGAHNEQFF
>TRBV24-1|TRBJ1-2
CATSDGGNYGYTF
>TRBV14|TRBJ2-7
CASSQPRGKPGEQYF
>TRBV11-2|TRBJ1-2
CASSNSLYGYTF
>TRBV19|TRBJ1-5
CASSKAANNQPQHF
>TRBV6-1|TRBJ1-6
CASTPTGVYSPLHF
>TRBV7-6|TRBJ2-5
CASSLERQGAGETQYF
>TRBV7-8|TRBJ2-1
CASSFLDEQFF
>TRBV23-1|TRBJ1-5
CASSQLFGGGQPQHF
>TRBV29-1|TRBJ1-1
CSVEIGGNTEAFF
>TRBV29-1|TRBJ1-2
CSVGAPELGGYTF
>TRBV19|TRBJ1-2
CASSIQHIYGYTF
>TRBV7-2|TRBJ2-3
CASSLDVDTQYF
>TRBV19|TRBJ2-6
CASSTLMTGPGGANVLTF
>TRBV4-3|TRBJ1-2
CASSQGGTGTRGYTF
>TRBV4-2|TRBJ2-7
CASSQGGGQSYEQYF
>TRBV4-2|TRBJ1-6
CASSQTGGAYNSPLHF
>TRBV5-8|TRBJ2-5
CASFERSQETQYF
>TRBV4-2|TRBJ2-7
CASSQTSGGEYEQYF
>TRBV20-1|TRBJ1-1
CRKVKGSEAFF
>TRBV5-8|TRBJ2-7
CASSPQPGLAGGVLIKQYF
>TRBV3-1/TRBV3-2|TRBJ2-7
CASRKGTSGMLYEQYF
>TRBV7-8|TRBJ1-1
CASSILTGNTEAFF
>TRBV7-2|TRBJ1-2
CASSLVGSDREMAF
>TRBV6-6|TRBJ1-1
CASSLDRNTEAFF
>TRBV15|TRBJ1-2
CATSRSLETGGYTF
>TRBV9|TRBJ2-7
CASSVVKAVASYEQYF
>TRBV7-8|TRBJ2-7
CASSPGLGQAIHEQYF
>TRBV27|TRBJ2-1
CASTDLSGRSFNEQFF
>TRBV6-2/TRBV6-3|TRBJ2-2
CASSYPGQRNTGELFF
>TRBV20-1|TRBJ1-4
CSATTNEKLFF
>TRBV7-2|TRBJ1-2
CASSFPGQQNYGYTF
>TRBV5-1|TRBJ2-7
CASSFPGTHEQYF
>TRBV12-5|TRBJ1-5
CASGDSGVSNQPQHF
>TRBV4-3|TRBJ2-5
CASSQETPVGRTQYF
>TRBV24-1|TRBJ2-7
CATSLPGPTYEQYF
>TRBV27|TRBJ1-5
CASSSAFGPQHF
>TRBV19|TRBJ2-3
CASRLTSGGTDTQYF
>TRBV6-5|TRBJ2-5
CASSYSTGKFQETQYF
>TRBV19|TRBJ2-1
CASSTPGLAANEQFF
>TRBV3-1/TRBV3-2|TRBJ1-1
CASSQAPDRVTEAFF
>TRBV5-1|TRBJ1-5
CASSSGAGQPQHF
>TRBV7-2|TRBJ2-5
CASSFQETQYF
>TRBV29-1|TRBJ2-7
CSVVVDAGEQYF
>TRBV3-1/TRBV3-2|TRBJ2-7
CASNHRDKSYEQYF
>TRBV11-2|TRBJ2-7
CASSLRRGGDSSYEQYF
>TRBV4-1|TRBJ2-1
CASSQESRSYNEQFF
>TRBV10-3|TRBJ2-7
CAISDILSGTSGYEQYF
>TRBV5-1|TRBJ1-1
CASSFDGLTEAFF
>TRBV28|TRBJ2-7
CASETSGLYEQYF
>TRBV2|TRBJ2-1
CARGLSSSYNEQFF
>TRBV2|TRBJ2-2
CASSVTPPINTGELFF
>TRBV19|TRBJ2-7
CASRDPLEKEQYF
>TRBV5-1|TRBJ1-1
CASSINGGLDTEAFF
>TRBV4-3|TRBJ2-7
CASSLGRGDSYEQYF
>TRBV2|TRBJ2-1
CASSEDRGRNEQFF
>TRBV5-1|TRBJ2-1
CASSKTSGTYNEQFF
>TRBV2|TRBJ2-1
CASSEEFSEQFF